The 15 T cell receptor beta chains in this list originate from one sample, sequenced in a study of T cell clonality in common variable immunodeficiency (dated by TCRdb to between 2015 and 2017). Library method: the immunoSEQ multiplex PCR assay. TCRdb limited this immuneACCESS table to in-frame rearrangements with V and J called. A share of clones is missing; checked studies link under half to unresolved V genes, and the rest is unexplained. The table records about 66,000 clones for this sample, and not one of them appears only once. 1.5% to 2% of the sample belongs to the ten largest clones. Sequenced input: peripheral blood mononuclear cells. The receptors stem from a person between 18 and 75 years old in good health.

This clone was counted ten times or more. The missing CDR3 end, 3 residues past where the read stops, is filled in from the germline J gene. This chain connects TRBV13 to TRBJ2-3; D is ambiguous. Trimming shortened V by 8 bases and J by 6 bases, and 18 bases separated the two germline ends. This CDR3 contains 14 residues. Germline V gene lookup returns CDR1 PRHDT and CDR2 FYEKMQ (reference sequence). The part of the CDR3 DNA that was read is TGTGCCAGCTCCGCGACTCCGGTTGTGGATACG. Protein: CASSATPVVDT. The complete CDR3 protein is CASSATPVVDTQYF.

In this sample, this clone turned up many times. The CDR3 bases that were read are TGTGCCAGCAGCTTGACTAGCGGGACCCAAGAGACC. It encodes CASSLTSGTQET. Given in full, the CDR3 is CASSLTSGTQETQYF. The chain recombines TRBV7-6 with TRBJ2-5, with TRBD2 matching 11 bases. Read coverage stops 3 residues before the CDR3 terminus; the germline J gene supplies the remainder. The J segment lost 1 base and the V segment lost 3 bases, leaving 1 base of the junction unmatched. Germline CDR1 is SGHVS and CDR2 is FNYEAQ. This CDR3 has 15 amino acids.

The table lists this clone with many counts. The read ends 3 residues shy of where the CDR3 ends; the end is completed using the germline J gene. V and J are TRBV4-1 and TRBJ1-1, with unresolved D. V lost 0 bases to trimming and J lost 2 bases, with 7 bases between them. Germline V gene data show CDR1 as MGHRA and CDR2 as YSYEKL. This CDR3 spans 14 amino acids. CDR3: CASSQERGNTEAFF. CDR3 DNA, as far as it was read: TGCGCCAGCAGCCAAGAACGGGGAAACACTGAA.

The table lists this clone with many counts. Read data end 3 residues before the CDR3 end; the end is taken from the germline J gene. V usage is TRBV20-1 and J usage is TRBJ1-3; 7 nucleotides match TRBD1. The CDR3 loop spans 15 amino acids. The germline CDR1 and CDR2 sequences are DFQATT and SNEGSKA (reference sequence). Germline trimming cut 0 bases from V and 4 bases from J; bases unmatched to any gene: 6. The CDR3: CSARDRQGDGNTIYF. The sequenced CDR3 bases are TGCAGTGCTAGAGATCGGCAGGGGGACGGAAACACC.

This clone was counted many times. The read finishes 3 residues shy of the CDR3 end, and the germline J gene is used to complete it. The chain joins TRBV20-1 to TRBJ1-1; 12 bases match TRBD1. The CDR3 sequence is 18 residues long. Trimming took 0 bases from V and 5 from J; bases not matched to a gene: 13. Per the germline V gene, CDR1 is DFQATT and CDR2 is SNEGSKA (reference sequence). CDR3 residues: CSAREPRGTGGEWTEAFF. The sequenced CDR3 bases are TGCAGTGCTAGAGAGCCCCGAGGGACAGGGGGCGAGTGGACTGAA.

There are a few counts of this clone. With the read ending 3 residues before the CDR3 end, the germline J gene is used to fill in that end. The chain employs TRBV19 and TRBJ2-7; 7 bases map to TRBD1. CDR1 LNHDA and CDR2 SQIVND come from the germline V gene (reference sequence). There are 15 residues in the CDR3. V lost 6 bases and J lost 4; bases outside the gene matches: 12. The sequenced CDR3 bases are TGTGCCAGTAGCTCTATCGGTCCAGGGGGTTACGAG. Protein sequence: CASSSIGPGGYE. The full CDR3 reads CASSSIGPGGYEQYF.

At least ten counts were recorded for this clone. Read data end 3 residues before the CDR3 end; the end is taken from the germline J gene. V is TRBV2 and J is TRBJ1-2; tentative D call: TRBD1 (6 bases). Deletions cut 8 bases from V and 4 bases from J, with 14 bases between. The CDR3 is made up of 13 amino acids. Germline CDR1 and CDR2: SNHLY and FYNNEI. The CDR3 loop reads CASSARTAYGYTF. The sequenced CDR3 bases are TGTGCCAGCTCAGCGAGGACAGCCTATGGC. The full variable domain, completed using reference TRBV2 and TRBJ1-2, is EPEVTQTPSHQVTQMGQEVILRCVPISNHLYFYWYRQILGQKVEFLVSFYNNEISEKSEIFDDQFSVERPDGSNFTLKIRSTKLEDSAMYFCASSARTAYGYTFGSGTRLTVV.

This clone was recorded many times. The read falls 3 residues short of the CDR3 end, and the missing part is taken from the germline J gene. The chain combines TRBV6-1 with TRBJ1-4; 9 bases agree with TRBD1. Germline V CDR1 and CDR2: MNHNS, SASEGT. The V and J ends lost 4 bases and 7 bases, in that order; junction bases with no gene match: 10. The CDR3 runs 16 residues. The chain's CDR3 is CASSARGTGWVEKLFF. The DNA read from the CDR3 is TGTGCCAGCAGTGCAAGGGGGACAGGGTGGGTTGAAAAA.

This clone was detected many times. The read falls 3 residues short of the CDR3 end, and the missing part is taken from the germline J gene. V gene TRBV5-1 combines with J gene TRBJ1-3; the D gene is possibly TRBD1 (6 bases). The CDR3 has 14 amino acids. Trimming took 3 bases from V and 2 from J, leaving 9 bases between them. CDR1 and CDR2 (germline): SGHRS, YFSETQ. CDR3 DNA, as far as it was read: TGCGCCAGCAGCTCGGGACACGCTGGAAACACC. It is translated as CASSSGHAGNT. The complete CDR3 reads CASSSGHAGNTIYF.

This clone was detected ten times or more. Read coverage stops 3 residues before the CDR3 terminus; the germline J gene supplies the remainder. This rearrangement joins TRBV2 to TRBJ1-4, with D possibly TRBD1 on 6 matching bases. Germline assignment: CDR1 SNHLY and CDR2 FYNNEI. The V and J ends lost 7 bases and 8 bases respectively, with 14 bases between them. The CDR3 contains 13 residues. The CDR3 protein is CASTPTGQEKLFF. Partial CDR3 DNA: TGTGCCAGCACCCCGACAGGTCAAGAAAAA.

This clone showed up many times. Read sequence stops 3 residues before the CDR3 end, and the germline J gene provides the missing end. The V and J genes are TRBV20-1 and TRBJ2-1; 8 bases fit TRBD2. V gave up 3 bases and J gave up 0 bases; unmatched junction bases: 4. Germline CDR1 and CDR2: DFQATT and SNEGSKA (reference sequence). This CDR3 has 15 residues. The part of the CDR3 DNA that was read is TGCAGTGCTAGTATAGCGGGATCCTCCTACAATGAG. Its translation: CSASIAGSSYNE. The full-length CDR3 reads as CSASIAGSSYNEQFF.

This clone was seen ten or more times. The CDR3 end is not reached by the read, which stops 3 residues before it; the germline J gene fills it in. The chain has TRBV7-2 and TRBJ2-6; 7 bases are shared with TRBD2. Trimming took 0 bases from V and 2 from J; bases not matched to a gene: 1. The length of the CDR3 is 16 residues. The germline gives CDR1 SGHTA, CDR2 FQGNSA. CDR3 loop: CASSLAAGAGANVLTF. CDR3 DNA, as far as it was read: TGTGCCAGCAGCTTAGCCGCGGGAGCTGGGGCCAACGTC.

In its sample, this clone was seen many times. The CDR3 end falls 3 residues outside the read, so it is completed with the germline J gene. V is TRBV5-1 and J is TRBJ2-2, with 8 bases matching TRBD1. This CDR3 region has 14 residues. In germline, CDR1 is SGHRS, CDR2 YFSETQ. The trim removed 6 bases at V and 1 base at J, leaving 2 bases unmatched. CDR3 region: CASTGTGNTGELFF. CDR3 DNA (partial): TGCGCCAGCACCGGGACAGGGAACACCGGGGAG.

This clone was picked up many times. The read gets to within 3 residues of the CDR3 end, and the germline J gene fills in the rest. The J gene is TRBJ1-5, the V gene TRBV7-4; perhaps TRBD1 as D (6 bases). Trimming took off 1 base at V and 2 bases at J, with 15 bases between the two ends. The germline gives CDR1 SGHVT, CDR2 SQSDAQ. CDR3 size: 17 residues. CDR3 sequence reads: CASSLGSDRRCNQPQHF. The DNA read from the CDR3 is TGTGCCAGCAGCTTAGGGAGCGACAGGAGATGCAATCAGCCC.

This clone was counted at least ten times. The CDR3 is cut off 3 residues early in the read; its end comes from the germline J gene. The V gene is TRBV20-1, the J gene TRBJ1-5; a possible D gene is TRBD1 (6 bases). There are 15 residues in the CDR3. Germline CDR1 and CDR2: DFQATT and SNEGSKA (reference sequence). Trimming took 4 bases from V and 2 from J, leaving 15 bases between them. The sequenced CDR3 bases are TGCAGTGCTAATATACAGGGAAGGCGCAATCAGCCC. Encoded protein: CSANIQGRRNQP. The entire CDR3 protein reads CSANIQGRRNQPQHF.